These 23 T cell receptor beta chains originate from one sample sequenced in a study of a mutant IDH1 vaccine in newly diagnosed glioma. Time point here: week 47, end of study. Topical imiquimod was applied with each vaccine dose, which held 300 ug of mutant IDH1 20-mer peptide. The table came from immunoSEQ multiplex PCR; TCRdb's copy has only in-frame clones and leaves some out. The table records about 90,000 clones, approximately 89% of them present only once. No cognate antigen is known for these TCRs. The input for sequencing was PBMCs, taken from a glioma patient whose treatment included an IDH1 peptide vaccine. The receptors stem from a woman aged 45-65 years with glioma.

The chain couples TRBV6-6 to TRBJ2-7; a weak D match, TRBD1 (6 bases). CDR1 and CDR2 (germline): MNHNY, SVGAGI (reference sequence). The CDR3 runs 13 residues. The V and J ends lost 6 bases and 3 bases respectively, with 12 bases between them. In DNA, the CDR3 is TGTGCCAGCAGAGGCGTCAGGGGCTACGAGCAGTACTTC. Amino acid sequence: CASRGVRGYEQYF.

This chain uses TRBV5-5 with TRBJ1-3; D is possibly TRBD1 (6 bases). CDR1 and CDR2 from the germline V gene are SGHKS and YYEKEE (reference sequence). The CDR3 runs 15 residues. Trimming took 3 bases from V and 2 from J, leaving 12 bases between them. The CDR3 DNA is TGTGCCAGCAGCTCGACCGGGGGCCCTGGAAACACCATATATTTT. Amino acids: CASSSTGGPGNTIYF. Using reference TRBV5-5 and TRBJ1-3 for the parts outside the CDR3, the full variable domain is DAGVTQSPTHLIKTRGQQVTLRCSPISGHKSVSWYQQVLGQGPQFIFQYYEKEERGRGNFPDRFSARQFPNYSSELNVNALLLGDSALYLCASSSTGGPGNTIYFGEGSWLTVV.

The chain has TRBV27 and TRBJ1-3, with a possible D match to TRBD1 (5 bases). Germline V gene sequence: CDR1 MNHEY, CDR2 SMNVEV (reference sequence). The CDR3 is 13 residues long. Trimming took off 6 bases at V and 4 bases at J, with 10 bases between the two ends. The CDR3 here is CASSWGVGNTIYF. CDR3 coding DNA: TGTGCCAGCAGCTGGGGGGTCGGAAACACCATATATTTT.

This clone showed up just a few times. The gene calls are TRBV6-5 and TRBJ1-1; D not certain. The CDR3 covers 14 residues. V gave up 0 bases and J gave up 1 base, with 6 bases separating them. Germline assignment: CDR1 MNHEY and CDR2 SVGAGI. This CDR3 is CASSYSLSNTEAFF. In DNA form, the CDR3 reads TGTGCCAGCAGTTACTCGCTCTCGAACACTGAAGCTTTCTTT.

The CDR3 region has the DNA TGTGCCAGCTCCCTCGGCGGGACAGGGGTGGTTGAAGCTTTCTTT. Translating it yields CASSLGGTGVVEAFF. The J gene is TRBJ1-1, the V gene TRBV11-2; 10 nucleotides agree with TRBD1. Germline V gene sequence: CDR1 SGHAT, CDR2 FQNNGV. Trimming took 8 bases from V and 7 from J; bases not matched to a gene: 13. The CDR3 loop spans 15 amino acids.

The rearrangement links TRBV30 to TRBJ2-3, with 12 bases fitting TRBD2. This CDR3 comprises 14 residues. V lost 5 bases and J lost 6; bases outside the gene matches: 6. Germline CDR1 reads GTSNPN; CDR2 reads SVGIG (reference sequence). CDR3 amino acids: CAWAGLAGTDTQYF. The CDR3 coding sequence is TGTGCCTGGGCGGGACTAGCGGGTACCGATACGCAGTATTTT.

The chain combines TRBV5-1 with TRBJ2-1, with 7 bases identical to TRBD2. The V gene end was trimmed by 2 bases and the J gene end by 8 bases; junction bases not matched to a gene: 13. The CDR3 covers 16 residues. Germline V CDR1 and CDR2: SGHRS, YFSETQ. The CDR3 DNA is TGCGCCAGCAGCTTTGGATCGGGGGGTGCGAGCGATGAGCAGTTCTTC. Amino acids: CASSFGSGGASDEQFF.

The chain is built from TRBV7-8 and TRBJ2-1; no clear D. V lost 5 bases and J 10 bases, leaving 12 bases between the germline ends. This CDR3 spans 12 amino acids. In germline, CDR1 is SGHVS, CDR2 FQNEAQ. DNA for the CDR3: TGTGCCAGCAGCCTCTCCGGTTGGGAGCAGTTCTTC. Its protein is CASSLSGWEQFF.

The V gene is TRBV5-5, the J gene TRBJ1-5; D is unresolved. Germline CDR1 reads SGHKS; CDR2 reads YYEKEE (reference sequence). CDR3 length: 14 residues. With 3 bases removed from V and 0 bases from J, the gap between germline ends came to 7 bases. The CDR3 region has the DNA TGTGCCAGCAGCTCCCGGGATAGCAATCAGCCCCAGCATTTT. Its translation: CASSSRDSNQPQHF.

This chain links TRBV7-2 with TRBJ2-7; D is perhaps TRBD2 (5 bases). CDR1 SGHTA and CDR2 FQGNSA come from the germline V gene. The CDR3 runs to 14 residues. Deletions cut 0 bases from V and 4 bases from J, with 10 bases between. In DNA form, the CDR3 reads TGTGCCAGCAGCTTAGCGAGTGGGGAGTACGAGCAGTACTTC. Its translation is CASSLASGEYEQYF.

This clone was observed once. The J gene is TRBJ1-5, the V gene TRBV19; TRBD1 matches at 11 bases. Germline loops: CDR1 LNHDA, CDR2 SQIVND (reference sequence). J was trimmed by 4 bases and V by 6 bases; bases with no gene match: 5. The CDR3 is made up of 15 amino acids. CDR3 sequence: CASRGDRGWNQPQHF. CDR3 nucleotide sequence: TGTGCCAGTAGGGGGGACAGGGGGTGGAATCAGCCCCAGCATTTT.

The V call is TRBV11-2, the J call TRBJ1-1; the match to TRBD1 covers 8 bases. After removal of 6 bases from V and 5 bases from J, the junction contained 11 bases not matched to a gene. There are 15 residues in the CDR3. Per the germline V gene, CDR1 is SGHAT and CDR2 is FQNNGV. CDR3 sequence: CASRRTDRGGTEAFF. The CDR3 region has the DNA TGTGCCAGCAGGCGCACCGACAGGGGAGGTACTGAAGCTTTCTTT.

The DNA of the CDR3 is TGCGCCAGCAGCCAGCCTTACAGGGGTCTGAGGACCGGGGAGCTGTTTTTT. It encodes CASSQPYRGLRTGELFF. The chain recombines TRBV4-1 with TRBJ2-2; 7 bases are a match to TRBD1. Germline CDR1 MGHRA, CDR2 YSYEKL. V gave up 3 bases and J gave up 5 bases; unmatched junction bases: 12. This CDR3 is 17 amino acids long.

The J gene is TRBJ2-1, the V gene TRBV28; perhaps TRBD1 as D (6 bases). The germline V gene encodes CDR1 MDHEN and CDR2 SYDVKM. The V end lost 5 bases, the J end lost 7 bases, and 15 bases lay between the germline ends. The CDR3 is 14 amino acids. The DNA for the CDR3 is TGTGCCAGCAGTAACCGACAGGCTAGGAATGAGCAGTTCTTC. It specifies CASSNRQARNEQFF.

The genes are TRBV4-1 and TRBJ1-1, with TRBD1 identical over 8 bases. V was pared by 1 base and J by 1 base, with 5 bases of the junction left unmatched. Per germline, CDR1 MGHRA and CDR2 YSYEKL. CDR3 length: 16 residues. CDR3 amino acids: CASSQGTGTRNTEAFF. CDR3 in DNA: TGCGCCAGCAGCCAAGGGACAGGGACCAGGAACACTGAAGCTTTCTTT.

CDR3 sequence reads: CASSEDRVQGTANTEAFF. CDR3 coding DNA: TGTGCCAGCAGTGAAGACCGGGTACAGGGGACGGCGAACACTGAAGCTTTCTTT. The chain recombines TRBV6-1 with TRBJ1-1, with 7 nucleotides matching TRBD1. Germline lookup yields CDR1 MNHNS and CDR2 SASEGT. Trimming took 1 base from V and 1 from J; bases not matched to a gene: 12. The CDR3 sequence is 18 residues long.

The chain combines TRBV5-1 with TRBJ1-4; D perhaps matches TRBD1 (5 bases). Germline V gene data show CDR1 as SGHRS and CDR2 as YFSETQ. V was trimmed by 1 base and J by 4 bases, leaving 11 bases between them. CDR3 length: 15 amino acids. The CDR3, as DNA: TGCGCCAGCAGCTTGCCGGGGACCCATAATGAAAAACTGTTTTTT. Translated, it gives CASSLPGTHNEKLFF.

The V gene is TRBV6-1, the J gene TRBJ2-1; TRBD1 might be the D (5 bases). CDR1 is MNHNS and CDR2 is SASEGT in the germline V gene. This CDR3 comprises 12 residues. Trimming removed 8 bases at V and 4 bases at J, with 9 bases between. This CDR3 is CASSPGYNEQFF. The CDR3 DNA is TGTGCCAGCTCCCCAGGGTACAATGAGCAGTTCTTC.

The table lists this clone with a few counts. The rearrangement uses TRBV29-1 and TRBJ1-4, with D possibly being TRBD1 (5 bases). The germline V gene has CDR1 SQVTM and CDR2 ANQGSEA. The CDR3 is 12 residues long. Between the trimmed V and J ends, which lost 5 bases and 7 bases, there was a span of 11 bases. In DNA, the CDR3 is TGCAGCGTTAGGGGTACTGGTGAAAAACTGTTTTTT. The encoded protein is CSVRGTGEKLFF.

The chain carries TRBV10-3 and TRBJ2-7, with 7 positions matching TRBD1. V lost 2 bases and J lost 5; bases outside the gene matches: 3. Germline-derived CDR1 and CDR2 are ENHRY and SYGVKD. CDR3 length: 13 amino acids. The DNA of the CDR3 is TGTGCCATCAGTGAGGACAGGGACCACGAGCAGTACTTC. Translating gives CAISEDRDHEQYF.

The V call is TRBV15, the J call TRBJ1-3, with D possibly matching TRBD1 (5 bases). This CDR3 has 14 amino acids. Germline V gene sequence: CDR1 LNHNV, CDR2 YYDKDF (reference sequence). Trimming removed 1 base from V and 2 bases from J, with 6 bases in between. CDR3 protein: CATSRGGAGNTIYF. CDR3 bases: TGTGCCACCAGCAGAGGGGGGGCTGGAAACACCATATATTTT.

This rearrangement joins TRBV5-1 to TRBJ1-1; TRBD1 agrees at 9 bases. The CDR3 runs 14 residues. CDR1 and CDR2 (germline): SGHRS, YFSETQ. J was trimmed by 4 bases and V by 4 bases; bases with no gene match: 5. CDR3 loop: CASSPTGGGTEAFF. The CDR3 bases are TGCGCCAGCAGCCCGACAGGGGGGGGCACTGAAGCTTTCTTT.

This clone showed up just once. CDR3 bases: TGTGCCACCAGCAGAGATCCCCAGGGGGCTGGAAACACCATATATTTT. Encoded protein: CATSRDPQGAGNTIYF. The genes are TRBV15 and TRBJ1-3; 7 bases are shared with TRBD1. With V trimmed by 0 bases and J by 2 bases, 4 bases remained unmatched. CDR1 LNHNV and CDR2 YYDKDF come from the germline V gene (reference sequence). The CDR3 consists of 16 residues.